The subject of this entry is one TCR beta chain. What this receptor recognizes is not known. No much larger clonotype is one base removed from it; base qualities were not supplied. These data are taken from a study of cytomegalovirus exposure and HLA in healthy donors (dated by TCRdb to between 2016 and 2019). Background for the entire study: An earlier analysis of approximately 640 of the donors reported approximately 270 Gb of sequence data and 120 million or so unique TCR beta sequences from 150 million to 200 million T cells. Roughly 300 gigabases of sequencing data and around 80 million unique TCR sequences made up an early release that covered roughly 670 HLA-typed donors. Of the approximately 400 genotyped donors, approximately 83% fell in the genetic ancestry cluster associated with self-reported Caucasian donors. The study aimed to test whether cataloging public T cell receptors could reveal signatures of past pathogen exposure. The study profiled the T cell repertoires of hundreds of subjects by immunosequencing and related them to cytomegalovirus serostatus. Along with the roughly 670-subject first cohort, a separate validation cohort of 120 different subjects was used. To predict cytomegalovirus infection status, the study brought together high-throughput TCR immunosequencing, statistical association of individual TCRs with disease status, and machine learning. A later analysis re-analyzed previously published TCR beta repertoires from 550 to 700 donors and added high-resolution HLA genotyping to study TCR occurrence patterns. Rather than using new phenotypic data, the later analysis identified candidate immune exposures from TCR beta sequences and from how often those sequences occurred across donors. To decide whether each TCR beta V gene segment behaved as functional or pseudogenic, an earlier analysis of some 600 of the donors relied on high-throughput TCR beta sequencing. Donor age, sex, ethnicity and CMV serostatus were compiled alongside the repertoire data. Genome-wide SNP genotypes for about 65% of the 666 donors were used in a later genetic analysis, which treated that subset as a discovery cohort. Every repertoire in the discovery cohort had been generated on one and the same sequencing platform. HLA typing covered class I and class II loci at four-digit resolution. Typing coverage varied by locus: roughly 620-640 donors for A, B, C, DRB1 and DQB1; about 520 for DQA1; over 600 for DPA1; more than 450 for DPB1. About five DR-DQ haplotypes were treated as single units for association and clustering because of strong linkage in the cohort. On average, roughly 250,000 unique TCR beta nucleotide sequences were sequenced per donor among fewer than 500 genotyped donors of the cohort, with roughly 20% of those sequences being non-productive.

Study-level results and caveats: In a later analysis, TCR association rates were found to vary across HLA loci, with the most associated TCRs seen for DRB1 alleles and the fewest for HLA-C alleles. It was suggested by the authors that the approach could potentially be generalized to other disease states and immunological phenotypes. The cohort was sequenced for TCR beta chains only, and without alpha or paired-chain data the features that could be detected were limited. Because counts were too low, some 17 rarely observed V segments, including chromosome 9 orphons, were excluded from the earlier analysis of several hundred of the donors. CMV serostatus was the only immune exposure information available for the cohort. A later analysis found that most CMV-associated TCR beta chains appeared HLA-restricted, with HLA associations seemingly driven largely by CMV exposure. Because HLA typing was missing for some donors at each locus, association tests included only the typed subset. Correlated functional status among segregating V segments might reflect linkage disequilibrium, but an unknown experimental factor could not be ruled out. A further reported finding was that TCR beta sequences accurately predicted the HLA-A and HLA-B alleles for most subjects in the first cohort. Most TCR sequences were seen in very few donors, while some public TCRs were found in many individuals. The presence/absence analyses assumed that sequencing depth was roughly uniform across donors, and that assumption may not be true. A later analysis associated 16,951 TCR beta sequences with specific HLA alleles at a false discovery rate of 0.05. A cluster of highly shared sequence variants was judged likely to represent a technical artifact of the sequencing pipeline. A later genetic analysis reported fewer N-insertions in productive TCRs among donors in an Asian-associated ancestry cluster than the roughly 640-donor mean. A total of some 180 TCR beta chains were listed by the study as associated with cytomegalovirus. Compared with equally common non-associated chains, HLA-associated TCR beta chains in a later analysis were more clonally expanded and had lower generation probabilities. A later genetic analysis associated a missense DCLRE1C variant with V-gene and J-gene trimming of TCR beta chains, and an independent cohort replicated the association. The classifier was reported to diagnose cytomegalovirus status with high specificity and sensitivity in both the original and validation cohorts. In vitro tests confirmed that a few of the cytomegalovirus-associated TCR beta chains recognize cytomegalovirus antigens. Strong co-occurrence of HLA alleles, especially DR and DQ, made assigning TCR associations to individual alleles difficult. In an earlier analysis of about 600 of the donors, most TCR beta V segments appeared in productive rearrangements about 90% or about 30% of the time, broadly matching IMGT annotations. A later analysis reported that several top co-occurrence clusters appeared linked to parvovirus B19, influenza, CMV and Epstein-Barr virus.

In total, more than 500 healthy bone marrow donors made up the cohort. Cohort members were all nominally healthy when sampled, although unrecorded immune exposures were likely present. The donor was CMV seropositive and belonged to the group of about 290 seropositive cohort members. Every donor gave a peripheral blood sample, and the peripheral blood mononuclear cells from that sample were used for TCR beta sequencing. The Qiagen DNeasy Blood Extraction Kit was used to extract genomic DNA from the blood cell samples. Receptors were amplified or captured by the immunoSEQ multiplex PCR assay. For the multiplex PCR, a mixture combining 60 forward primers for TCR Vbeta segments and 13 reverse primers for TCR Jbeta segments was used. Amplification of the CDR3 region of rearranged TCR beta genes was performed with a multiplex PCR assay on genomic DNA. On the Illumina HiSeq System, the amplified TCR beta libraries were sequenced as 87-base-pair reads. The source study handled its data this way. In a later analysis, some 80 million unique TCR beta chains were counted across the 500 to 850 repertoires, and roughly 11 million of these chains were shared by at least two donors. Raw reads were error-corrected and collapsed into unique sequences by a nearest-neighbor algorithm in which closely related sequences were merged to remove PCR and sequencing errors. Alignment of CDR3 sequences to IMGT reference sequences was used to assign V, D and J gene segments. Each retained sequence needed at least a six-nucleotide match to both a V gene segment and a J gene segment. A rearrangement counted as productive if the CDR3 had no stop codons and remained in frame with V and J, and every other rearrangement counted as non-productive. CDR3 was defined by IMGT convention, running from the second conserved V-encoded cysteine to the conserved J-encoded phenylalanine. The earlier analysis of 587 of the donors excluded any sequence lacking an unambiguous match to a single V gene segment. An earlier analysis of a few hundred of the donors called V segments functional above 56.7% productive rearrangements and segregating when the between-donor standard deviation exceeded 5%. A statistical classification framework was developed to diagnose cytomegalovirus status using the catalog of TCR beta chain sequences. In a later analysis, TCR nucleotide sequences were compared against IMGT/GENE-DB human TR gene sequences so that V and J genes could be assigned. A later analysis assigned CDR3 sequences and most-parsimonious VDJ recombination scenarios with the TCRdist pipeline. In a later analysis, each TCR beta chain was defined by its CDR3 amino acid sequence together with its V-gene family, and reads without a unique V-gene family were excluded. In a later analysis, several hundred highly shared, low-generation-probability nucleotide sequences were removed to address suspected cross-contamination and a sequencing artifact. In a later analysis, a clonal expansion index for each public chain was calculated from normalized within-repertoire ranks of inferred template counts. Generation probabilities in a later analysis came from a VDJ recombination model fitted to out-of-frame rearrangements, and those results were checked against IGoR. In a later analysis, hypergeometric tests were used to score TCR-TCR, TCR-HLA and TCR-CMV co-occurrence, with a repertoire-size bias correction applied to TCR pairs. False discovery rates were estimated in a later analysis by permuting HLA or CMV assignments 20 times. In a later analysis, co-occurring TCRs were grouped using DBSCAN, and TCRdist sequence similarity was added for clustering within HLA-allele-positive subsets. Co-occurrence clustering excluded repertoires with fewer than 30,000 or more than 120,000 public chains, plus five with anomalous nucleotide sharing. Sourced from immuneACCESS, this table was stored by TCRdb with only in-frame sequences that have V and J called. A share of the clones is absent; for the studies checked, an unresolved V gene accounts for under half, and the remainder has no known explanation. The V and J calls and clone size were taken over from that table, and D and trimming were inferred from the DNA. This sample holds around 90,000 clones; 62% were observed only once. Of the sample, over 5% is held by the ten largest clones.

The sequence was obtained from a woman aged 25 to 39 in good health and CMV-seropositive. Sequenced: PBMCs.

The DNA is as follows: TGTGCCAGTAGCCCCGGAGGGTCCGGGGAGCTGTTTTTT. Protein translation: CASSPGGSGELFF. This receptor chain uses TRBV19 and TRBJ2-2; the D segment could be TRBD2, given 6 matching bases. CDR1 LNHDA and CDR2 SQIVND are derived from the germline V gene (reference sequence). Trimming at the junction amounts to 6 bases on V and 6 bases on J, and the germline ends lie 11 bases apart. The cysteine opens and the phenylalanine closes a CDR3 of 13 amino acids. Only the CDR3 region is kept as DNA, spanning 39 bases read in frame from base 1.